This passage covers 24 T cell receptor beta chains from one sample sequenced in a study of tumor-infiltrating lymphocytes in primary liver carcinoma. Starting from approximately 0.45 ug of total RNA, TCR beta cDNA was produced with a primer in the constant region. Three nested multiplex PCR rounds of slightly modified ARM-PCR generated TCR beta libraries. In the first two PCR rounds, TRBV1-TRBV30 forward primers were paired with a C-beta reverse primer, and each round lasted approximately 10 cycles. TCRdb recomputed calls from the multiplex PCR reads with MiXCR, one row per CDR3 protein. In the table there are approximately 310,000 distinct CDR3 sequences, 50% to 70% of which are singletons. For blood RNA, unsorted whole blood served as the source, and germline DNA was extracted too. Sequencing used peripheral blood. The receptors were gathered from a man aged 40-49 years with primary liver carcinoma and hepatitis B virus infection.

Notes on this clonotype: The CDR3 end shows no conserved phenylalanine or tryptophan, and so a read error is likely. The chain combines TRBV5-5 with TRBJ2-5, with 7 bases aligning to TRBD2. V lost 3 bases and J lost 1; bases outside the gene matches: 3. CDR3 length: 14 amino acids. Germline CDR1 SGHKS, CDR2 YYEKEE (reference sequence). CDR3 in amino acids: CASSWGTIQETQYS. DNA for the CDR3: TGTGCCAGCAGCTGGGGGACTATCCAAGAGACCCAGTACTCC.

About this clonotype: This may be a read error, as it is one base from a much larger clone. For the CDR3, the DNA is TGTGCCAGCAGTTGGGGCACCGCTAACTATGGCTACACCTTC. It is translated as CASSWGTANYGYTF. V gene TRBV5-5 combines with J gene TRBJ1-2, with TRBD1 as a possible D gene (5 bases). The CDR3 runs to 14 residues. Trimming stripped 5 bases from V and 0 bases from J, with 11 bases between. Germline V gene lookup returns CDR1 SGHKS and CDR2 YYEKEE (reference sequence). Full variable domain (outside the CDR3, taken from reference TRBV5-5 and TRBJ1-2): DAGVTQSPTHLIKTRGQQVTLRCSPISGHKSVSWYQQVLGQGPQFIFQYYEKEERGRGNFPDRFSARQFPNYSSELNVNALLLGDSALYLCASSWGTANYGYTFGSGTRLTVV.

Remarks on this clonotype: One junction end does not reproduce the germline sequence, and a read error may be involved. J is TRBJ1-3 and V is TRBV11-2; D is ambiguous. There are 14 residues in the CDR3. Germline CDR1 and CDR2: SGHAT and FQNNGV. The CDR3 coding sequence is TGTGCCAGCGCCTTTAGTGGCTCTGGAATCACCATATATTTT. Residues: CASAFSGSGITIYF.

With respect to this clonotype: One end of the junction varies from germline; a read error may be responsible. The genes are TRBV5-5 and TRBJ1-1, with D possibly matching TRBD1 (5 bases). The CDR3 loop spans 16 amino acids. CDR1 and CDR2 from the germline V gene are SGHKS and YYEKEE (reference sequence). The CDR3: CANSLRFGGMNTEAFF. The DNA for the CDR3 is TGTGCCAACAGCTTACGGTTTGGGGGAATGAACACTGAAGCTTTCTTT.

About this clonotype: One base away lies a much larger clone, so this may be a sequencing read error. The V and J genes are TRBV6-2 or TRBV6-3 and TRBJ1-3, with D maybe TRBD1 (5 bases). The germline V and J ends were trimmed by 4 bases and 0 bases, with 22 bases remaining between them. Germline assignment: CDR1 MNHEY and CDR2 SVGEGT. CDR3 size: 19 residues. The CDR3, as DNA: TGTGCCAGCAGTTTCTATCTCAGCGGGACTCCGGGCTCTGGAAACACCATATATTTT. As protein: CASSFYLSGTPGSGNTIYF.

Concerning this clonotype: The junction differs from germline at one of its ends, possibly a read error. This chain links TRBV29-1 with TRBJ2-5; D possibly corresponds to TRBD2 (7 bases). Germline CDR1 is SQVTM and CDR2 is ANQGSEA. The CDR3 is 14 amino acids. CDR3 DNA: TGCAGCGTTGAAACTAGCGCGAGGGGGGAGACCCAATACTTC. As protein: CSVETSARGETQYF.

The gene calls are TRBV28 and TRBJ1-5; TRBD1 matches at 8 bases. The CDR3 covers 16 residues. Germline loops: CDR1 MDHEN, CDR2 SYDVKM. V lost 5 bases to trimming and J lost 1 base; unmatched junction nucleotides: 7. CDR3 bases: TGTGCCAGCAGTACCGGTAGACAGGGGAGCAATCAGCCCCAGCATTTT. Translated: CASSTGRQGSNQPQHF. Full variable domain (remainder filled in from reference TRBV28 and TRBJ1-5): DVKVTQSSRYLVKRTGEKVFLECVQDMDHENMFWYRQDPGLGLRLIYFSYDVKMKEKGDIPEGYSVSREKKERFSLILESASTNQTSMYLCASSTGRQGSNQPQHFGDGTRLSIL.

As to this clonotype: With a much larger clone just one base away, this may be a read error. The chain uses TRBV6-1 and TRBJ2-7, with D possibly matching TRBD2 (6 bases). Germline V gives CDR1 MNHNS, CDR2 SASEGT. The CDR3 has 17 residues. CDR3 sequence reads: CTTDEDIAGYPSYEQYF. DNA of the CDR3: TGTACCACCGACGAAGATATTGCGGGATATCCCTCCTACGAGCAGTACTTC.

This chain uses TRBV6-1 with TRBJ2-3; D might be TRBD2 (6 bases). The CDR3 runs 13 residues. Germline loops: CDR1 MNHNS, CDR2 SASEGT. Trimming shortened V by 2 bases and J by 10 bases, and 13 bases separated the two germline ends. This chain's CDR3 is CASSETWGDAQYF. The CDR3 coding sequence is TGTGCCAGCAGTGAAACCTGGGGGGATGCGCAGTATTTT.

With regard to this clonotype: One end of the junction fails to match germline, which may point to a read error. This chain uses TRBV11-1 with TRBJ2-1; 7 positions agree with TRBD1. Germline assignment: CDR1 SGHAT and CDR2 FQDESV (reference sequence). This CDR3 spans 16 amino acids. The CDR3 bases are TGTGCCAGCGACTTTAGACAGGGCAGATCCTACAATGGGCAGTTCTTC. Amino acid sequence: CASDFRQGRSYNGQFF.

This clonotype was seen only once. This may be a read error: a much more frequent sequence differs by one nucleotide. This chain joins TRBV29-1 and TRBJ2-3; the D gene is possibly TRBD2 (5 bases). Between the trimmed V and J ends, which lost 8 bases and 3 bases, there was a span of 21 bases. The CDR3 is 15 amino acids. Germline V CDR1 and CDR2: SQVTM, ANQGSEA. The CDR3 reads CSIPKSRGWTDTQYF. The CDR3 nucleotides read TGCAGCATACCCAAGTCCCGGGGTTGGACAGATACGCAGTATTTT.

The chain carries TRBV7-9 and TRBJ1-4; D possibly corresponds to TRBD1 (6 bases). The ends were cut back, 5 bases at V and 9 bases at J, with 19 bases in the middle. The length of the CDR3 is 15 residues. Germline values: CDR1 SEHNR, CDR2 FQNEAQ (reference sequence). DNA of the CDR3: TGTGCCAGCAGCCCGCCCGGGGGGCCGGTTAAAAAACTGTTTTTT. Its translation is CASSPPGGPVKKLFF.

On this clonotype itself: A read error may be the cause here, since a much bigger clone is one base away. CDR3 sequence reads: CASRRQGPGYEQYF. Written as DNA, the CDR3 is TGTGCCAGCAGAAGACAGGGGCCAGGTTACGAGCAGTACTTC. The chain combines TRBV6-1 with TRBJ2-7; 8 positions agree with TRBD1. Germline assignment: CDR1 MNHNS and CDR2 SASEGT. Trimming cost V 6 bases and J 4 bases; bases outside gene matches: 8. The CDR3 totals 14 residues.

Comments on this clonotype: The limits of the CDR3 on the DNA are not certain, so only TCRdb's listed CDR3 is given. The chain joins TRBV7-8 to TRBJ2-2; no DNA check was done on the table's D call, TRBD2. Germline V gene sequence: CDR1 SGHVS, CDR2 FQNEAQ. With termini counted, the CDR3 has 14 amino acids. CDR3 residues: CASSFGPAPGSCFF.

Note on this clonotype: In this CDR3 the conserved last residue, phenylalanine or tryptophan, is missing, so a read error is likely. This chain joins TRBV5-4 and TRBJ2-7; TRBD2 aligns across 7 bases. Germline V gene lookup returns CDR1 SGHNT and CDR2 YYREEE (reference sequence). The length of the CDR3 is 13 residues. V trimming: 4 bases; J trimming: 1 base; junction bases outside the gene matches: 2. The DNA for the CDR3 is TGTGCCAGCAGCCTGCGGGGGTCCTACGAGCAGTACCTC. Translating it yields CASSLRGSYEQYL.

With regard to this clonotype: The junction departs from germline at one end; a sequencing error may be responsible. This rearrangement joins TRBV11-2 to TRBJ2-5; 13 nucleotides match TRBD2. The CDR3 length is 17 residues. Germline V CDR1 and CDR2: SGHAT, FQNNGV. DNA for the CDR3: TGTGCCAGCAGCGAGGGGACTAGCGGGAACCCATCCGAGATCCAGTACTTC. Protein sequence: CASSEGTSGNPSEIQYF. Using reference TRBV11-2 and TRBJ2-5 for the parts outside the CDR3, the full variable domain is EAGVAQSPRYKIIEKRQSVAFWCNPISGHATLYWYQQILGQGPKLLIQFQNNGVVDDSQLPKDRFSAERLKGVDSTLKIQPAKLEDSAVYLCASSEGTSGNPSEIQYFGPGTRLLVL.

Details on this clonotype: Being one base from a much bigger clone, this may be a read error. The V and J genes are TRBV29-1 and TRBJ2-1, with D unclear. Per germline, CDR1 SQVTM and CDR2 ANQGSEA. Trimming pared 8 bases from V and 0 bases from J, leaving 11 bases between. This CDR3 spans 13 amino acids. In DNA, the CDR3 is TGCAGCTTTTTTGGGCCCTCCTACAATGAGCAGTTCTTC. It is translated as CSFFGPSYNEQFF.

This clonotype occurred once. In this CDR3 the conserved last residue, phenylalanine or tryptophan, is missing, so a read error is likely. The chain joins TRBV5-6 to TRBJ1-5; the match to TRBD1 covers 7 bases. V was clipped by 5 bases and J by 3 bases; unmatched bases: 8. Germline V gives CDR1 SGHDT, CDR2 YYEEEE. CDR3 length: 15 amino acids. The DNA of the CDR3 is TGTGCCAGCAGTAACCGGGACAGCCCCAATCAGCCCCAGCATCTT. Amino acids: CASSNRDSPNQPQHL.

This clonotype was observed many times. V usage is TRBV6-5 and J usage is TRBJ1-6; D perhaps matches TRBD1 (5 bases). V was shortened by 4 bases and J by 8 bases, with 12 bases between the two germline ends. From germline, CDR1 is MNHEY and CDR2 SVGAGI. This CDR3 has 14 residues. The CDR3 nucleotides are TGTGCCAGCAGTTTAATAGGGGTGGATTCACCCCTCCACTTT. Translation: CASSLIGVDSPLHF.

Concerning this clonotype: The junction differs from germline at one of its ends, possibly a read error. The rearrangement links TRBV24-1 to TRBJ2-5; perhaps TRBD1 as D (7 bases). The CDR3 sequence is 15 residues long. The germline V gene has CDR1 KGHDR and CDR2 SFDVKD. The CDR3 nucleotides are TGTGTCACCAGTGATTTGTCGGGGGACAGAGAGACCCAGTACTTC. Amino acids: CVTSDLSGDRETQYF.

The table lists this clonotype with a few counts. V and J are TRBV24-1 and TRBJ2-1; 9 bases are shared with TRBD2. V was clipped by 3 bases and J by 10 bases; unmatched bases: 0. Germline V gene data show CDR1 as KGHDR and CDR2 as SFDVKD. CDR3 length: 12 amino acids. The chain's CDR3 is CATSDGLAEQFF. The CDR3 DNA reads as TGTGCCACCAGTGATGGACTAGCGGAGCAGTTCTTC.

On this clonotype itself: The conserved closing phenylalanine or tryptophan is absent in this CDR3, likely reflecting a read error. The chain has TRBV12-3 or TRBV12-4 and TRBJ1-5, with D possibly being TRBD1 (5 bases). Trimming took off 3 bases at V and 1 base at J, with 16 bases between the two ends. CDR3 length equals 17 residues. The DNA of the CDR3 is TGTGCCAGCAGTTTCGGGGGTTCCGGGTGGAGCAATCAGCCCCAGCATTGT. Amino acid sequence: CASSFGGSGWSNQPQHC.

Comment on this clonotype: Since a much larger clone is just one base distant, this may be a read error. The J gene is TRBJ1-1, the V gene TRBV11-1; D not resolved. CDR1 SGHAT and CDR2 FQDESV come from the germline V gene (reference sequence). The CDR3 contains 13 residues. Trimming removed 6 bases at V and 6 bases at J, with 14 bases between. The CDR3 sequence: CASRLGLNAEAFF. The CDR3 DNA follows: TGTGCCAGCAGGCTGGGCTTAAACGCTGAAGCTTTCTTT.

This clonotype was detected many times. The CDR3 DNA reads as TGTGCCAGCAGCCCACTAGCGGGAGGGCCGTGGTACGAGCAGTACTTC. Protein product: CASSPLAGGPWYEQYF. The chain couples TRBV7-8 to TRBJ2-7; 13 bases line up with TRBD2. The J segment lost 4 bases and the V segment lost 5 bases, leaving 8 bases of the junction unmatched. CDR1 is SGHVS, CDR2 FQNEAQ, per germline. This CDR3 is 16 amino acids long.